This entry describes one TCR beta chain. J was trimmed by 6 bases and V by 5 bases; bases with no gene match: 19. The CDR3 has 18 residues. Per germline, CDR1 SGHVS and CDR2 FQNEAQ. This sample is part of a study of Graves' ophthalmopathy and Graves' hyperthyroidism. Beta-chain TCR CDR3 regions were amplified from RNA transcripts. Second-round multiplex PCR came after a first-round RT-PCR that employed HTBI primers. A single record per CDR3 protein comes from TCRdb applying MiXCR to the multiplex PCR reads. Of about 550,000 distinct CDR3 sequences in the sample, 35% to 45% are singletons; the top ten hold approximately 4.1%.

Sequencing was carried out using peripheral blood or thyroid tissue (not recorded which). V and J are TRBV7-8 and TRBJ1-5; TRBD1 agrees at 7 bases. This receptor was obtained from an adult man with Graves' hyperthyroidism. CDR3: CASSPTTGATGGLQPQHF. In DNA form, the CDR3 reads TGTGCCAGCAGCCCGACCACAGGGGCCACCGGGGGGCTTCAGCCCCAGCATTTT.